A selection of T cell receptor beta chains follows, all from one sample in a study of cytomegalovirus exposure and HLA in healthy donors. Sequencing was performed with immunoSEQ multiplex PCR; in TCRdb, only in-frame clones are kept and a portion is missing. The table includes 120,000 or so clones, more than 65% detected once. The source material was PBMCs. The receptors stem from a man younger than 30 in good health and CMV-seropositive. The conserved cysteine and the conserved F or W are not part of the CDR3 here. Size is omitted from some rows. Given values are once, few, many or a class for expanded clones.

TRBJ1-3,TRBV4-3,.,ASSLGALSGNTIY
TRBJ2-7,TRBV5-1,.,ASSVGASGRFSHEQY
TRBJ2-1,TRBV1,.,TSSQDRDIRAYNEQF
TRBJ2-7,TRBV13,once,ASSLGGTVTSRAYEQY
TRBJ1-4,TRBV5-1,.,ASSLFAGGTTNEKLF
TRBJ1-4,TRBV7-2,.,ASSLSGVEKLF
TRBJ2-7,TRBV6-5,.,ASRRDREYEQY
TRBJ1-1,TRBV15,.,ATRGLTWNTEAF
TRBJ1-5,TRBV6-5,.,ASAQGISNQPQH
TRBJ2-7,TRBV5-4,.,ASSPAPGYYEQY
TRBJ1-1,TRBV11-2,few,ASSFLRNTEAF
TRBJ2-7,TRBV27,.,ASSLLARQGAYEQY
TRBJ1-3,TRBV9,.,ASSHNGGVAGNTIY
TRBJ2-4,TRBV27,.,ASRPISKNIQY
TRBJ1-1,TRBV7-6,.,ASSPQINTEAF
TRBJ2-7,TRBV10-2,.,ASSDGANEQY
TRBJ2-6,TRBV6-5,.,ASSYTGSGANVLT
TRBJ2-7,TRBV5-1,.,ASSGTGTGLAEQY
TRBJ2-2,TRBV5-4,.,ASSRGTGDIGELF
TRBJ1-3,TRBV29-1,.,STGMGNTIY